The rows below give T cell receptor beta chains drawn from one sample of a study of naive CD8 T cells in extremely preterm neonates. Sequenced by immunoSEQ multiplex PCR; TCRdb stores in-frame clones only, minus some. This table has a few thousand clones, about 96% appearing once. Input material: naive CD8+ T cells from cord blood. Every receptor here comes from a boy who was born preterm. CDR3s include the opening cysteine and the closing phenylalanine or tryptophan. D genes are given only for firm matches. The size of a clone is reported for some rows only, either as once, few or many, or as a class for expanded clones.

D gene | J gene | V gene | clone size | CDR3 DNA | CDR3 protein
TRBD2 | TRBJ2-3 | TRBV27 | once | TGTGCCAGCAGTTTAGCGGGAGGGCGGTCAGATACGCAGTATTTT | CASSLAGGRSDTQYF
. | TRBJ2-6 | TRBV4-1 | . | TGCGCCAGCAGCCAAGATCGAGGCTCTGGGGCCAACGTCCTGACTTTC | CASSQDRGSGANVLTF
. | TRBJ2-1 | TRBV10-2 | . | TGCGCCAGCAGTGAAAACAATGAGCAGTTCTTC | CASSENNEQFF
TRBD1 | TRBJ1-5 | TRBV4-1 | . | TGCGCCAGCAGCGACAGGGGCAATCAGCCCCAGCATTTT | CASSDRGNQPQHF
TRBD2 | TRBJ2-3 | TRBV9 | . | TGTGCCAGCAGCGCTAGCGGTAGCACAGATACGCAGTATTTT | CASSASGSTDTQYF
TRBD2 | TRBJ2-2 | TRBV9 | . | TGTGCCAGCAGCTCAACTAGCGGGGGGAACACCGGGGAGCTGTTTTTT | CASSSTSGGNTGELFF
TRBD2 | TRBJ2-5 | TRBV11-2 | . | TGTGCCAGCAGCTTAGATCCGCGGACTAGCGGGAGCCAACAAGAGACCCAGTACTTC | CASSLDPRTSGSQQETQYF
. | TRBJ2-3 | TRBV11-2 | . | TGTGCCAGCAGCTTACTAGCAGATACGCAGTATTTT | CASSLLADTQYF
. | TRBJ2-7 | TRBV15 | . | TGTGCCACCAGCCGTACGACAGGCTCCTACGAGCAGTACTTC | CATSRTTGSYEQYF
. | TRBJ2-7 | TRBV27 | . | TGTGCCAGCAGTTTAAAGGAGAGCTCCTACGAGCAGTACTTC | CASSLKESSYEQYF
TRBD2 | TRBJ2-1 | TRBV5-1 | . | TGCGCCAGCAGCTGGACTAGCGATGAGCAGTTCTTC | CASSWTSDEQFF
. | TRBJ2-7 | TRBV10-3 | . | TGTGCCATCAGTGACTCCTACGAGCAGTACTTC | CAISDSYEQYF
. | TRBJ1-5 | TRBV6-6 | once | TGTGCCAGCAGTTACGGGGGGGATGGCGATCAGCCCCAGCATTTT | CASSYGGDGDQPQHF
TRBD2 | TRBJ2-7 | TRBV28 | . | TGTGCCAGCAGTTTCCGACTAGCGGCCTCCTACGAGCAGTACTTC | CASSFRLAASYEQYF
. | TRBJ1-5 | TRBV6-5 | . | TGTGCCAGCAGCCAACTCAATCAGCCCCAGCATTTT | CASSQLNQPQHF
. | TRBJ1-2 | TRBV21-1 | . | TGTGCCAGCAGCAAAGACAGGGGTGGCTACACCTTC | CASSKDRGGYTF
. | TRBJ2-3 | TRBV27 | . | TGTGCCAGCAGTTTATACAGGGGCACAGATACGCAGTATTTT | CASSLYRGTDTQYF
TRBD1 | TRBJ1-4 | TRBV9 | . | TGTGCCGGCAGCGTAGGACAGGGGGCGAAAAAACTGTTTTTT | CAGSVGQGAKKLFF
. | TRBJ1-1 | TRBV10-3 | . | TGTGCCATCAGTGAGTCGACAGGGAACACTGAAGCTTTCTTT | CAISESTGNTEAFF
. | TRBJ1-4 | TRBV21-1 | . | TGTGCCAGCAGCAAAATCGGGACAGCCATAAATGAAAAACTGTTTTTT | CASSKIGTAINEKLFF
. | TRBJ2-2 | TRBV9 | . | TGTGCCAGCAGCGCTACCGGGGAGCTGTTTTTT | CASSATGELFF
. | TRBJ2-5 | TRBV19 | . | TGTGCCAGTAGGACAGGAGAGACCCAGTACTTC | CASRTGETQYF
TRBD2 | TRBJ2-7 | TRBV5-5 | . | TGTGCCAGCAGCTTGGCCGGGACTAGCGGGAGCGAGCAGTACTTC | CASSLAGTSGSEQYF
. | TRBJ2-1 | TRBV19 | . | TGTGCCAGTAGTATAACTAGATCTGAGCAGTTCTTC | CASSITRSEQFF
. | TRBJ2-6 | TRBV5-2 | . | TGTGCCAGCAAATTATCAGGAGAGTACACAAAGTCGGGTACACAAAGTCGGGCCAACGTCCTGACTTTC | CASKLSGEYTKSGTQSRANVLTF
. | TRBJ2-7 | TRBV4-1 | . | TGCGCCAGCAGTGGGGGGCGCGAGCAGTACTTC | CASSGGREQYF
. | TRBJ1-1 | TRBV28 | once | TGTGCCAGCAGTTCCAGGTTCATGAACACTGAAGCTTTCTTT | CASSSRFMNTEAFF
TRBD1 | TRBJ1-1 | TRBV6-5 | . | TGTGCCAGCAGGACAGGGGCGAACACTGAAGCTTTCTTT | CASRTGANTEAFF
. | TRBJ1-1 | TRBV18 | . | TGTGCCAGCTCACCCCAGGGAGACACTGAAGCTTTCTTT | CASSPQGDTEAFF
TRBD1 | TRBJ1-2 | TRBV10-3 | . | TGTGCCATCAGTGAGGGGACAGGGGGCTATGGCTACACCTTC | CAISEGTGGYGYTF
. | TRBJ1-5 | TRBV4-3 | . | TGCGCCAGCAGCCAAGCAGGCGATCAGCCCCAGCATTTT | CASSQAGDQPQHF
. | TRBJ2-7 | TRBV5-8 | once | TGTGCCAGCAGCTTGACAACCTACGAGCAGTACTTC | CASSLTTYEQYF
. | TRBJ2-1 | TRBV27 | . | TGTGCCAGCACAGGAGGCAAGGGCAATGAGCAGTTCTTC | CASTGGKGNEQFF
TRBD1 | TRBJ2-7 | TRBV5-6 | . | TGTGCCAGCAGCTTTACAGGGGACGAGCAGTACTTC | CASSFTGDEQYF
. | TRBJ2-7 | TRBV18 | . | TGTGCCAGCGCTACAGGGAACGGTTTCGAGCAGTACTTC | CASATGNGFEQYF
TRBD1 | TRBJ2-1 | TRBV25-1 | . | TGTGCCAGCGGGACAGGTTTTTACAATGAGCAGTTCTTC | CASGTGFYNEQFF
TRBD2 | TRBJ2-3 | TRBV27 | . | TGTGCCAGCCAGAGACAGGGGGCTAGCGGGAGGGCGATGAATACGCAGTATTTT | CASQRQGASGRAMNTQYF
. | TRBJ2-7 | TRBV25-1 | few | TGTGCCAGCAGTGATGGGCAGGGGAGGATCTACGAGCAGTACTTC | CASSDGQGRIYEQYF
. | TRBJ2-7 | TRBV21-1 | once | TGTGCCAGCAGCAAAGGGAAGACAGGGGGCTACGAGCAGTACTTC | CASSKGKTGGYEQYF
TRBD2 | TRBJ2-7 | TRBV7-6 | . | TGTGCCAGCAGCTTACGCCCGGGACTAGCGGGAGGGTATGAGCAGTACTTC | CASSLRPGLAGGYEQYF
. | TRBJ1-4 | TRBV27 | . | TGTGCCAGCAGTTTATCGAGGAAAGGGGAAAAACTGTTTTTT | CASSLSRKGEKLFF
TRBD1 | TRBJ2-3 | TRBV7-9 | . | TGTGCCAGCAGCGACAGGGCGCAGTATTTT | CASSDRAQYF
TRBD1 | TRBJ2-5 | TRBV10-3 | . | TGTGCCATCAGCGCGGACAGGGGCCAAGAGACCCAGTACTTC | CAISADRGQETQYF
. | TRBJ2-7 | TRBV29-1 | . | TGCAGCGTTGCGAGGGGGGGAGCCTACGAGCAGTACTTC | CSVARGGAYEQYF
. | TRBJ2-2 | TRBV5-6 | . | TGTGCCAGCAGCCCCTGGTCCGGAGCCGGGGAGCTGTTTTTT | CASSPWSGAGELFF
. | TRBJ1-2 | TRBV6-6 | . | TGTGCCGCACTCGAAGGACCCGGCAACGGCTACACCTTC | CAALEGPGNGYTF